This TCR beta chain was recorded in a study of T cells in localized non-small cell lung cancer. Overall study findings and caveats: Uninvolved adjacent lung showed peak T cell clonality, exceeding tumor.

The CDR3 extends over 13 amino acids. V gave up 2 bases and J gave up 0 bases, with 5 bases separating them. Germline V gene sequence: CDR1 LNHDA, CDR2 SQIVND (reference sequence). Libraries were prepared by immunoSEQ multiplex PCR; TCRdb keeps only in-frame clonotypes and omits some of them. This sample has some 2,000 clones; 20% to 25% occur once, and the top ten carry about a tenth. Points on this clone: Its antigen remains unknown.

This chain uses TRBV19 with TRBJ2-7, with TRBD1 as a possible D gene (5 bases). The source was normal lung tissue next to the tumor, collected before any cancer treatment. The receptor was isolated from a male donor older than 55 with stage I lung adenocarcinoma. The CDR3 DNA sequence: TGTGCCAGTAGTATACAGGGCTCCTACGAGCAGTACTTC. Its protein product is CASSIQGSYEQYF.